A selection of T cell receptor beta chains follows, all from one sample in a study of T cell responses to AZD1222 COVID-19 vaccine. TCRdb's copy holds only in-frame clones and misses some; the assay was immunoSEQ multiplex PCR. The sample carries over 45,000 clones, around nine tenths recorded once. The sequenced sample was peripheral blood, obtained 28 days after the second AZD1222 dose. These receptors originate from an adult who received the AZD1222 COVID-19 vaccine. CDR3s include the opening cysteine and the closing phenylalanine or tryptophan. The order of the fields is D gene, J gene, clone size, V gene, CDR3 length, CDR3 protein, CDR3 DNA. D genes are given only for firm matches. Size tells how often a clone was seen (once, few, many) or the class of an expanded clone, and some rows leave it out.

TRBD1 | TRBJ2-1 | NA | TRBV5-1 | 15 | CASSRGQGNYNEQFF | TGCGCCAGCAGCCGGGGACAGGGGAACTACAATGAGCAGTTCTTC
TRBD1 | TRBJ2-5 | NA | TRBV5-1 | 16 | CASSPDRGPGQETQYF | TGCGCCAGCAGCCCCGACAGGGGGCCCGGCCAAGAGACCCAGTACTTC
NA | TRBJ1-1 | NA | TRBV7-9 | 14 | CASSFKQMNTEAFF | TGTGCCAGCAGCTTTAAGCAGATGAACACTGAAGCTTTCTTT
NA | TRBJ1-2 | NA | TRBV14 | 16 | CASSQGKVRTPYGYTF | TGTGCCAGCAGCCAAGGAAAAGTGAGAACCCCCTATGGCTACACCTTC
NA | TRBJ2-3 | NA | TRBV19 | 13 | CASSATQSDTQYF | TGTGCCAGTAGCGCGACCCAATCAGATACGCAGTATTTT
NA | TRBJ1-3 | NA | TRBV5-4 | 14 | CASSFLGSGNTIYF | TGTGCCAGCAGCTTCCTTGGTTCTGGAAACACCATATATTTT
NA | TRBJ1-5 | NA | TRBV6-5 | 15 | CASTLRRIGDQPQHF | TGTGCCAGCACCCTAAGACGCATTGGGGATCAGCCCCAGCATTTT
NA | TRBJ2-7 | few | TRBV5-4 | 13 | CASSLDGVYEQYF | TGTGCCAGCAGCTTGGACGGTGTCTACGAGCAGTACTTC
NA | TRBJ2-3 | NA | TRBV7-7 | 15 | CASSPIGGSTDTQYF | TGTGCCAGCAGCCCAATAGGGGGGTCCACAGATACGCAGTATTTT
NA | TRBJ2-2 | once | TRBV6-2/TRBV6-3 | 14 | CASSSRRAAGELFF | TGTGCTAGCAGTTCAAGACGGGCGGCCGGGGAGCTGTTTTTT
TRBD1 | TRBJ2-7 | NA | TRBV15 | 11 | CATRQGPEQYF | TGTGCCACAAGACAGGGTCCCGAGCAGTACTTC
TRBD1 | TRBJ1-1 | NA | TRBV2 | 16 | CASSEGLGQGHTEAFF | TGTGCCAGCAGTGAAGGACTGGGACAGGGGCATACTGAAGCTTTCTTT
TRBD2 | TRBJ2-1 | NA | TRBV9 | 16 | CASRTITSGIGNEQFF | TGTGCCAGCAGGACTATAACTAGCGGGATAGGTAATGAGCAGTTCTTC
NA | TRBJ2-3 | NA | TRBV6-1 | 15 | CASSDGGRGTDTQYF | TGTGCCAGCAGTGACGGGGGGCGCGGCACAGATACGCAGTATTTT
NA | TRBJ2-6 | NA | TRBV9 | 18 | CASSAEGQPGTGANVLTF | TGTGCCAGCAGCGCGGAGGGACAGCCGGGCACCGGGGCCAACGTCCTGACTTTC
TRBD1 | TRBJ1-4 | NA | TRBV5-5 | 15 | CASSPGQGGSEKLFF | TGTGCCAGCAGCCCCGGACAGGGCGGGAGCGAAAAACTGTTTTTT
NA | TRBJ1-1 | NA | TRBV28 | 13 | CASFERVNTEAFF | TGTGCCAGCTTTGAGAGGGTTAACACTGAAGCTTTCTTT
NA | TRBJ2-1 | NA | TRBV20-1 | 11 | CSALRSNEQFF | TGCAGTGCACTTCGGTCCAATGAGCAGTTCTTC
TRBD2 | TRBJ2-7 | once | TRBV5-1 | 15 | CASSLGLAGALEQYF | TGCGCCAGCAGCTTGGGACTAGCGGGAGCTCTCGAGCAGTACTTC
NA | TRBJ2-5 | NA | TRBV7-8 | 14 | CASSLSQSQETQYF | TGTGCCAGCAGCTTAAGTCAGTCCCAAGAGACCCAGTACTTC
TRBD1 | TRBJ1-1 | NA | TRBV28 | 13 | CASTPGTVTEAFF | TGTGCCAGCACCCCAGGGACAGTTACTGAAGCTTTCTTT
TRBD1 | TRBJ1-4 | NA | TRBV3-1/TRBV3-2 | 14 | CASSPTGRGEKLFF | TGTGCCAGCAGCCCCACGGGCAGGGGGGAAAAACTGTTTTTT
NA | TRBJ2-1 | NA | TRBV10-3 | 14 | CAISDPGNNNEQFF | TGTGCCATCAGTGACCCCGGGAACAACAATGAGCAGTTCTTC
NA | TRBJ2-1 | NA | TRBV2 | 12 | CASSLGLDEQFF | TGTGCCAGCAGTCTAGGGCTAGACGAGCAGTTCTTC
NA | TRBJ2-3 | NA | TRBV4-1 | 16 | CASSQVLAKRTDTQYF | TGCGCCAGCAGCCAAGTTCTGGCCAAAAGGACAGATACGCAGTATTTT
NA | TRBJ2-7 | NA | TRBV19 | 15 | CASSRGGEGSYEQYF | TGTGCCAGTAGCCGGGGCGGGGAAGGTTCCTACGAGCAGTACTTC
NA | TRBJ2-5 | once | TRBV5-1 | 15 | CASSLLATGEETQYF | TGCGCCAGCAGCTTGCTAGCAACGGGGGAAGAGACCCAGTACTTC
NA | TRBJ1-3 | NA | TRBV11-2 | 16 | CASSLVLQPSGNTIYF | TGTGCCAGCAGCTTAGTCCTCCAGCCCTCTGGAAACACCATATATTTT
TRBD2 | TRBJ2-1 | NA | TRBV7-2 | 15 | CASSEREGSYNEQFF | TGTGCCAGCAGCGAACGGGAGGGCTCCTACAATGAGCAGTTCTTC
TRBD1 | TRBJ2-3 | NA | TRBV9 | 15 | CASSVGDSPRDTQYF | TGTGCCAGCAGCGTAGGGGACAGTCCGCGGGATACGCAGTATTTT
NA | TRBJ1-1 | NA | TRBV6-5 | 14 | CASSSRQMNTEAFF | TGTGCCAGCAGTTCCCGACAGATGAACACTGAAGCTTTCTTT
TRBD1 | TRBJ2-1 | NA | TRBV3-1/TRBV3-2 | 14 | CASSPRDRVHEQFF | TGTGCCAGCAGCCCCCGGGACAGGGTCCATGAGCAGTTCTTC
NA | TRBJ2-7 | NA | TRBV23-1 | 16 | CASSQFRDPLGYEQYF | TGCGCCAGCAGTCAATTTAGAGATCCTTTAGGGTACGAGCAGTACTTC